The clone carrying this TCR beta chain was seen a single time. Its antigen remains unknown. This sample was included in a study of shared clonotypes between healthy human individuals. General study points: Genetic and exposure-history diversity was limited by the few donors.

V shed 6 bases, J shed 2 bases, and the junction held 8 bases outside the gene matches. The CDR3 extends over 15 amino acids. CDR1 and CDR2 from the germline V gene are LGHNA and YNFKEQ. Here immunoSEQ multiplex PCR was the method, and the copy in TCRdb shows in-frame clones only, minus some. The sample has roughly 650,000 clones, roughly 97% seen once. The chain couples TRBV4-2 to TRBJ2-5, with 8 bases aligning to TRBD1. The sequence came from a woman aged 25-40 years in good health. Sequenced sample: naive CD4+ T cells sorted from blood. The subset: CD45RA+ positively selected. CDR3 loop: CASSLTTGAQETQYF. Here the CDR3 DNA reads TGTGCCAGCAGTCTTACGACAGGGGCTCAAGAGACCCAGTACTTC.